This T cell receptor (beta chain) was sequenced in a study of radiation and T cells in renal cell carcinoma. Across the study: Nephrectomy followed 15 Gy stereotactic body radiation by 4 weeks.

The CDR3 length is 15 residues. Trimming took 7 bases from V and 7 from J, leaving 22 bases between them. Germline CDR1 MNHEY, CDR2 SVGAGI. Overall study results and limits: In blood, top tumor clones expanded by 2 weeks, shrinking by 4.

The sample holds one count of this clone. Antigen specificity is unknown. The protocol was immunoSEQ multiplex PCR, while the TCRdb copy is restricted to in-frame clones and leaves out a portion. The sample has approximately 100,000 clones, approximately 86% seen once. Time point reported: baseline pretreatment blood. Regarding treatment: 15 Gy SBRT to primary tumor, nephrectomy 4 weeks later. The source of this sequence is a man between 50 and 59 years old with renal cell carcinoma. This material consisted of blood, taken from a patient whose treatment included radiotherapy and nephrectomy. This rearrangement joins TRBV6-5 to TRBJ1-2, with D possibly being TRBD1 (6 bases). This chain's CDR3 is CASTSPDRPLGGYTF. The CDR3 bases are TGTGCCAGCACTTCCCCAGACAGGCCGCTCGGTGGCTACACCTTC.